Following are 19 T cell receptor beta chains from one sample sequenced in a study of cytomegalovirus exposure and HLA in healthy donors. Method: immunoSEQ multiplex PCR; TCRdb's copy keeps in-frame clones and lacks some. Among 220,000 or so clones listed, approximately 83% were seen once. Sample: PBMCs. The receptors shown here come from a woman in her twenties or thirties in good health and CMV-seropositive.

The chain is built from TRBV6-1 and TRBJ1-2; possibly TRBD1 for D (5 bases). Germline assignment: CDR1 MNHNS and CDR2 SASEGT. V was trimmed by 3 bases and J by 0 bases, leaving 20 bases between them. This CDR3 has 18 residues. The CDR3 loop is CASSESWGKWNPNYGYTF. The CDR3 nucleotides are TGTGCCAGCAGTGAGTCCTGGGGGAAATGGAACCCTAACTATGGCTACACCTTC.

The chain is built from TRBV5-1 and TRBJ2-2, with a possible D match to TRBD2 (7 bases). The germline gives CDR1 SGHRS, CDR2 YFSETQ. The CDR3 sequence is 16 residues long. Trimming cost V 4 bases and J 2 bases, with 15 bases left between them. CDR3 nucleotides: TGCGCCAGCAGCCTCGTGGGGGGGCGAAACACCGGGGAGCTGTTTTTT. Its protein is CASSLVGGRNTGELFF. Full variable domain (missing parts from reference TRBV5-1 and TRBJ2-2): KAGVTQTPRYLIKTRGQQVTLSCSPISGHRSVSWYQQTPGQGLQFLFEYFSETQRNKGNFPGRFSGRQFSNSRSEMNVSTLELGDSALYLCASSLVGGRNTGELFFGEGSRLTVL.

A single count supports this clone. This sequence joins TRBV29-1 and TRBJ2-7, with 14 bases aligning to TRBD2. The ends lost 6 bases at V and 5 bases at J; junction bases unmatched: 3. Germline CDR1 and CDR2: SQVTM and ANQGSEA. CDR3 length: 13 amino acids. CDR3 residues: CSVAGLAGDEQYF. The CDR3 region has the DNA TGCAGCGTCGCGGGACTAGCGGGAGACGAGCAGTACTTC.

The chain carries TRBV4-1 and TRBJ1-2; D might be TRBD1 (5 bases). The CDR3 is 17 amino acids. CDR1 is MGHRA, CDR2 YSYEKL, per germline. Trimming pared 1 base from V and 5 bases from J, leaving 20 bases between. CDR3: CASSQAIHFDRSYGYTF. The CDR3 DNA reads TGCGCCAGCAGCCAAGCCATTCACTTCGACAGATCATATGGCTACACCTTC.

This chain uses TRBV7-9 with TRBJ1-1, with D unresolved. Germline V gene data show CDR1 as SEHNR and CDR2 as FQNEAQ (reference sequence). The CDR3 is 12 amino acids. With 8 bases removed from V and 10 bases from J, the gap between germline ends came to 17 bases. The chain's CDR3 is CASRTQASVAFF. CDR3 sequence (DNA): TGTGCCAGCCGGACTCAAGCGTCGGTAGCTTTCTTT.

This chain uses TRBV11-2 with TRBJ1-2; tentatively, D is TRBD1 (6 bases). Germline CDR1 SGHAT, CDR2 FQNNGV. Deletions cut 5 bases from V and 2 bases from J, with 15 bases between. The CDR3 is made up of 15 amino acids. CDR3 DNA sequence: TGTGCCAGCAGCAAGGACAGTACGCAAAACTATGGCTACACCTTC. Protein: CASSKDSTQNYGYTF.

The rearrangement uses TRBV7-9 and TRBJ2-1, with TRBD1 identical over 8 bases. Trimming took 1 base from V and 9 from J; bases not matched to a gene: 5. Germline CDR1 is SEHNR and CDR2 is FQNEAQ (reference sequence). This CDR3 is 14 amino acids long. CDR3 region: CASSLEAGQVEQFF. The CDR3 region has the DNA TGTGCCAGCAGCTTAGAGGCGGGACAGGTTGAGCAGTTCTTC.

The V call is TRBV6-5, the J call TRBJ2-5; D is possibly TRBD2 (5 bases). V lost 7 bases, J lost 2 bases, and 11 bases lay in between. Per the germline V gene, CDR1 is MNHEY and CDR2 is SVGAGI. The CDR3 covers 13 residues. CDR3 residues: CASISRGQETQYF. Written as DNA, the CDR3 is TGTGCCAGCATTAGCCGGGGACAAGAGACCCAGTACTTC.

This rearrangement joins TRBV30 to TRBJ2-1, with D perhaps TRBD2 (5 bases). CDR1 is GTSNPN, CDR2 SVGIG, per germline (reference sequence). V lost 2 bases to trimming and J lost 4 bases, with 9 bases between them. The CDR3 runs to 13 residues. The CDR3 nucleotides are TGTGCCTGGAGTCTAGGAGGATACAATGAGCAGTTCTTC. Amino acid sequence: CAWSLGGYNEQFF.

The chain uses TRBV4-1 and TRBJ1-3; a possible D gene is TRBD1 (6 bases). Per germline, CDR1 MGHRA and CDR2 YSYEKL. This CDR3 contains 16 residues. V dropped 1 base and J dropped 4 bases, with 14 bases sitting between them. CDR3 coding DNA: TGCGCCAGCAGCCAAGGGGGGGGGCTTGAAGGAAACACCATATATTTT. Its translation is CASSQGGGLEGNTIYF.

This chain links TRBV5-4 with TRBJ2-7, with 9 nucleotides matching TRBD1. CDR1 and CDR2 (germline): SGHNT, YYREEE (reference sequence). Germline trimming cut 4 bases from V and 0 bases from J; bases unmatched to any gene: 5. The CDR3 is made up of 15 amino acids. The CDR3 nucleotides are TGTGCCAGCAGCGACAGGGGGGAAAGCTCCTACGAGCAGTACTTC. Translating it yields CASSDRGESSYEQYF.

The chain couples TRBV25-1 to TRBJ2-5, with no clear D. V dropped 6 bases and J dropped 1 base, with 12 bases sitting between them. Germline-derived CDR1 and CDR2 are MGHDK and SYGVNS. The CDR3 has 14 amino acids. This CDR3 reads CASSLFGVQETQYF. CDR3 nucleotides: TGTGCCAGCAGCCTTTTTGGGGTCCAAGAGACCCAGTACTTC.

The V gene is TRBV7-3, the J gene TRBJ1-1; D not resolved. The V end was cut by 2 bases, the J end by 8 bases, with 15 bases between. The V gene's germline CDR1 is SGHTA and CDR2 FQGTGA. CDR3 length: 14 residues. CDR3: CASSLSPDPAEAFF. The CDR3 region has the DNA TGTGCCAGCAGCTTATCCCCTGATCCAGCCGAAGCTTTCTTT.

The V gene is TRBV9, the J gene TRBJ2-2, with D unclear. This CDR3 comprises 13 residues. Germline lookup yields CDR1 SGDLS and CDR2 YYNGEE. With 0 bases removed from V and 7 bases from J, the gap between germline ends came to 7 bases. CDR3 region: CASSVALDGELFF. CDR3 coding DNA: TGTGCCAGCAGCGTAGCCCTGGACGGGGAGCTGTTTTTT.

The chain uses TRBV7-9 and TRBJ2-2, with unresolved D. The germline V gene encodes CDR1 SEHNR and CDR2 FQNEAQ (reference sequence). CDR3 size: 15 residues. V was pared by 1 base and J by 5 bases, with 11 bases between. The CDR3 DNA reads as TGTGCCAGCAGCTTAGAGCTACTACGTACCGGGGAGCTGTTTTTT. It encodes CASSLELLRTGELFF.

As regards this clone: At one of its ends the junction is not consistent with the germline gene, which may arise from a read error. This chain joins TRBV11-1 and TRBJ1-2; D is perhaps TRBD1 (5 bases). The CDR3 loop spans 14 amino acids. CDR1 and CDR2 (germline): SGHAT, FQDESV (reference sequence). CDR3 sequence reads: CASSLAPTAAQGYF. CDR3 nucleotide sequence: TGTGCCAGCAGCTTAGCCCCGACGGCCGCGCAGGGCTACTTC.

V gene TRBV2 combines with J gene TRBJ2-3; D unclear. The CDR3 has 11 residues. Germline V gives CDR1 SNHLY, CDR2 FYNNEI. V was clipped by 5 bases and J by 5 bases, with 5 bases between them. The CDR3 region is CASSTEDTQYF. CDR3 sequence (DNA): TGTGCCAGCAGTACCGAAGATACGCAGTATTTT. Variable domain in full (rest from reference TRBV2 and TRBJ2-3): EPEVTQTPSHQVTQMGQEVILRCVPISNHLYFYWYRQILGQKVEFLVSFYNNEISEKSEIFDDQFSVERPDGSNFTLKIRSTKLEDSAMYFCASSTEDTQYFGPGTRLTVL.

The table lists this clone with a few counts. The V and J genes are TRBV29-1 and TRBJ2-5; D is possibly TRBD2 (7 bases). CDR3 length: 13 residues. In germline, CDR1 is SQVTM, CDR2 ANQGSEA. The V and J ends lost 4 bases and 4 bases respectively, with 13 bases between them. CDR3 in DNA: TGCAGCGTTGTGGGGGGGCTATCAGAGACCCAGTACTTC. This translates into CSVVGGLSETQYF.

The CDR3 region is CASSPPGGPPEADTQYF. CDR3 sequence (DNA): TGTGCCAGCTCACCACCAGGAGGCCCTCCCGAGGCAGATACGCAGTATTTT. The rearrangement joins TRBV18 to TRBJ2-3; D possibly corresponds to TRBD2 (5 bases). CDR1 KGHSH and CDR2 LQKENI come from the germline V gene. Trimming stripped 0 bases from V and 4 bases from J, with 17 bases between. The CDR3 sequence is 17 residues long.